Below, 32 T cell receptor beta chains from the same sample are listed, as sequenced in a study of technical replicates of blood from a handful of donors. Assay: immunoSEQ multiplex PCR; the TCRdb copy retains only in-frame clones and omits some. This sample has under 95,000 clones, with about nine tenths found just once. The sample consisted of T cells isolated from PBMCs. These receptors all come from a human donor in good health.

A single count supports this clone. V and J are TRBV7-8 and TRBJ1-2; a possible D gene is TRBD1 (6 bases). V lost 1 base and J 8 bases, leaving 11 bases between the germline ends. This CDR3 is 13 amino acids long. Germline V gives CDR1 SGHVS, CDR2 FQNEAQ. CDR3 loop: CASSLEDRTGYTF. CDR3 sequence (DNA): TGTGCCAGCAGCTTAGAAGACAGGACAGGCTACACCTTC.

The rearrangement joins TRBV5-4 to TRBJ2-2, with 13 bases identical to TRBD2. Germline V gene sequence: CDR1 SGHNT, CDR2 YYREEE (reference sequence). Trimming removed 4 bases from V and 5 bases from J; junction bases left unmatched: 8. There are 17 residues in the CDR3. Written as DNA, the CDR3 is TGTGCCAGCAGCCGAGGACTAGCGGGAGATAATACCGGGGAGCTGTTTTTT. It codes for CASSRGLAGDNTGELFF.

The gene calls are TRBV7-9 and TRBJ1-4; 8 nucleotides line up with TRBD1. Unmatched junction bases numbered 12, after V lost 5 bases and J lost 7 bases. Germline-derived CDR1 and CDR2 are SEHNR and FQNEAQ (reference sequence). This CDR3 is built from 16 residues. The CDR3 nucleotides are TGTGCCAGCAGCAGGTTTCGGGACAGGCTGGGTGAAAAACTGTTTTTT. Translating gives CASSRFRDRLGEKLFF.

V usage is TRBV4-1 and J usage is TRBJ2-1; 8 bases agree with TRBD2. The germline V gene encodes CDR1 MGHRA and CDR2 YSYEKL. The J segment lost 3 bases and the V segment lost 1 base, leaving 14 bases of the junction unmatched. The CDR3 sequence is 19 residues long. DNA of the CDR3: TGCGCCAGCAGCCAAGTGAGGGAACTGAGACTAGCGTACTACAATGAGCAGTTCTTC. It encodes CASSQVRELRLAYYNEQFF.

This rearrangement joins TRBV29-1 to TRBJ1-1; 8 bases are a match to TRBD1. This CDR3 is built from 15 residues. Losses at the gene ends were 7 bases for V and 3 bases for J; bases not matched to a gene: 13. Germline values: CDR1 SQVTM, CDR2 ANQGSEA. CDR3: CSAKLDRVTDTEAFF. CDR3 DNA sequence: TGCAGCGCCAAGTTGGACAGGGTTACAGACACTGAAGCTTTCTTT.

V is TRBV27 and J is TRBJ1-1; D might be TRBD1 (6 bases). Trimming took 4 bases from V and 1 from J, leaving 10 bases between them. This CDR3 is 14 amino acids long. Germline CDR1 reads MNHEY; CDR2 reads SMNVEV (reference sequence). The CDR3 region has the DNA TGTGCCAGCAGTTCGGTCAGGGGGAACACTGAAGCTTTCTTT. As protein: CASSSVRGNTEAFF.

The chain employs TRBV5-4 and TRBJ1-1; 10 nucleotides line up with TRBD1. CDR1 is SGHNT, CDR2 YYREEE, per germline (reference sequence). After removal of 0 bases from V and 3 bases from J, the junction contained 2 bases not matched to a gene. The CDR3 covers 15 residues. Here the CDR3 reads CASSLGTGGYTEAFF. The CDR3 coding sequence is TGTGCCAGCAGCTTGGGGACAGGGGGTTACACTGAAGCTTTCTTT.

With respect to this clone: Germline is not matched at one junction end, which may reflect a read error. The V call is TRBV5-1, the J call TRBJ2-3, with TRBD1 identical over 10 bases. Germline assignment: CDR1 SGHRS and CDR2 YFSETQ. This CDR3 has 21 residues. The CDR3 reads CASRLGWLSGQGFWRADTQYF. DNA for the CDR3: TGCGCCAGCAGGTTGGGTTGGCTCTCGGGACAGGGGTTTTGGAGGGCAGATACGCAGTATTTT.

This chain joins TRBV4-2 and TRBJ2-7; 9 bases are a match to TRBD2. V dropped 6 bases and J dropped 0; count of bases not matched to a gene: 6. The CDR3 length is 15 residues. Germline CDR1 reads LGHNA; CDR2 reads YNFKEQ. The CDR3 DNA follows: TGTGCCAGCAGTTTGGGACTAGCCGCCTCCTACGAGCAGTACTTC. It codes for CASSLGLAASYEQYF.

The CDR3 is CASSPPGTAYGYTF. CDR3 DNA: TGTGCCAGCAGCCCCCCCGGGACAGCCTATGGCTACACCTTC. This chain uses TRBV28 with TRBJ1-2, with TRBD1 matching 7 bases. The CDR3 has 14 amino acids. V lost 6 bases to trimming and J lost 4 bases; unmatched junction nucleotides: 8. Germline V gene sequence: CDR1 MDHEN, CDR2 SYDVKM.

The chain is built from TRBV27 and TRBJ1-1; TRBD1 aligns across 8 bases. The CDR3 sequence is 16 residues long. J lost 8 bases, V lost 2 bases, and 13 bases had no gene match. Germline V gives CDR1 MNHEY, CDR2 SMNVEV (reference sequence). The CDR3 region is CASSLGLSRDRREAFF. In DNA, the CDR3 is TGTGCCAGCAGTTTAGGACTGTCCCGGGACAGGAGAGAAGCTTTCTTT.

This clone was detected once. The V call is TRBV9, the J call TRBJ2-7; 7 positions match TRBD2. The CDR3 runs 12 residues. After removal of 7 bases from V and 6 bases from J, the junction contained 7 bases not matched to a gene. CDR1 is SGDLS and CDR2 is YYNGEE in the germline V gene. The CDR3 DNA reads TGTGCCAGCGGGGCTAGCGGCAGCGAGCAGTACTTC. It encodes CASGASGSEQYF.

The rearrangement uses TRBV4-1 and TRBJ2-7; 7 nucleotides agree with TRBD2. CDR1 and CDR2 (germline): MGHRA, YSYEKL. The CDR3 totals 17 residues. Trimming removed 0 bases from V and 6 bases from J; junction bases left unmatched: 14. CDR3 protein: CASSQDQEREVWVEQYF. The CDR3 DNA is TGCGCCAGCAGCCAAGATCAGGAACGGGAGGTCTGGGTCGAGCAGTACTTC.

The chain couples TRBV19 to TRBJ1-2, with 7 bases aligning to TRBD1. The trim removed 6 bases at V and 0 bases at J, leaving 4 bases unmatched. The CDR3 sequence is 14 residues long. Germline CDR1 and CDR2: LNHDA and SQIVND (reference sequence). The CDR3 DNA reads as TGTGCCAGTAGGAGGGGGCAAGCTAACTATGGCTACACCTTC. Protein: CASRRGQANYGYTF.

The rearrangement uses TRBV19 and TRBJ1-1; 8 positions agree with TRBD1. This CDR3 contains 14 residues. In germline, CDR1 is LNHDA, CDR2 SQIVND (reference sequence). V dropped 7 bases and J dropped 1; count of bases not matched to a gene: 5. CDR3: CASKQGDGNTEAFF. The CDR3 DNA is TGTGCCAGTAAACAGGGGGACGGGAACACTGAAGCTTTCTTT.

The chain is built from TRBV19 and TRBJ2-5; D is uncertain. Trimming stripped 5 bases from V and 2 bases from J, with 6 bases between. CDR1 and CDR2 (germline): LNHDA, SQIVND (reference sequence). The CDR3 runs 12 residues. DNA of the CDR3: TGTGCCAGTAGTCCCCATCAAGAGACCCAGTACTTC. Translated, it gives CASSPHQETQYF.

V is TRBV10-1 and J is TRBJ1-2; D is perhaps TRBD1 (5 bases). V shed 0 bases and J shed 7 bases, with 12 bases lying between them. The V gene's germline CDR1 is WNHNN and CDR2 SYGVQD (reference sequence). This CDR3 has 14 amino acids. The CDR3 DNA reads TGCGCCAGCAGTGAGTCGAGCAGGGAAGGTGGCTACACCTTC. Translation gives CASSESSREGGYTF.

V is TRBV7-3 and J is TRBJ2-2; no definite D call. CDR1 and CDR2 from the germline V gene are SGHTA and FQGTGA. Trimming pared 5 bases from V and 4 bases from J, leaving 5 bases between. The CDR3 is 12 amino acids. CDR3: CASSPGTGELFF. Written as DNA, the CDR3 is TGTGCCAGCAGCCCAGGCACCGGGGAGCTGTTTTTT.

The CDR3 loop reads CASRVGTSGSLFVDTQYF. The CDR3 DNA reads TGTGCCAGCCGTGTTGGGACTAGCGGGAGTTTATTTGTTGATACGCAGTATTTT. The chain uses TRBV27 and TRBJ2-3; TRBD2 matches 14 bases. The trim removed 8 bases at V and 6 bases at J, leaving 16 bases unmatched. Germline values: CDR1 MNHEY, CDR2 SMNVEV (reference sequence). CDR3 length: 18 amino acids.

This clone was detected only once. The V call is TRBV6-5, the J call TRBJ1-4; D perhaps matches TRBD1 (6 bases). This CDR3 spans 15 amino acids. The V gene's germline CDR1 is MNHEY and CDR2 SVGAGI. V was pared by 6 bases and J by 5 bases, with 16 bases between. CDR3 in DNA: TGTGCCAGCAGGAGGCGGGGGGCCTCCAATGAAAAACTGTTTTTT. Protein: CASRRRGASNEKLFF.

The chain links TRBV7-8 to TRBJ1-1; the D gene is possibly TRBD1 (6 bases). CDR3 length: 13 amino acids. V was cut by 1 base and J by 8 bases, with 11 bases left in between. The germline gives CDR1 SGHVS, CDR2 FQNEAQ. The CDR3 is CASSLGQALEAFF. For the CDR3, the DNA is TGTGCCAGCAGCTTAGGACAGGCGCTAGAAGCTTTCTTT.

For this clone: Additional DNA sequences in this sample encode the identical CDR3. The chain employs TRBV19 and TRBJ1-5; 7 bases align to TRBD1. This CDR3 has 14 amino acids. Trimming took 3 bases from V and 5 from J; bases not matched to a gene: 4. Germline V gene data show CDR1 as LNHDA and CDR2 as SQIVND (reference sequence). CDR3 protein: CASSIRDRDQPQHF. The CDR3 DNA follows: TGTGCCAGTAGTATCCGGGACAGAGATCAGCCCCAGCATTTT.

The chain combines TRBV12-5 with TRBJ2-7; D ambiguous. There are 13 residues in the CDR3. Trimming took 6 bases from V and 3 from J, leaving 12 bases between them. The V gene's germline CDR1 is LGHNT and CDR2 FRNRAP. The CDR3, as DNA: TGTGCTAGTGGCCACTTTATATGCTACGAGCAGTACTTC. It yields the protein CASGHFICYEQYF.

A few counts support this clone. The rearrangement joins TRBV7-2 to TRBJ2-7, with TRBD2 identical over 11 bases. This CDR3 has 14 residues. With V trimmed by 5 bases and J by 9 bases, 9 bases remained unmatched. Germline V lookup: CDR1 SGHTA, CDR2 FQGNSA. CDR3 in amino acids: CASSPTSGSGMQYF. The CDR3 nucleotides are TGTGCCAGCAGCCCTACTAGCGGGAGCGGTATGCAGTACTTC. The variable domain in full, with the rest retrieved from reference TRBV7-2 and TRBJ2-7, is GAGVSQSPSNKVTEKGKDVELRCDPISGHTALYWYRQSLGQGLEFLIYFQGNSAPDKSGLPSDRFSAERTGGSVSTLTIQRTQQEDSAVYLCASSPTSGSGMQYFGPGTRLTVT.

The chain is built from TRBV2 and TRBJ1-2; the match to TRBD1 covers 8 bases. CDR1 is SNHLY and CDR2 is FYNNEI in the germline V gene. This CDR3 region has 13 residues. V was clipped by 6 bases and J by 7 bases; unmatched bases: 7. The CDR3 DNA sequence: TGTGCCAGCAGGGAGCAGGGGGCCGGTGGCTACACCTTC. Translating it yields CASREQGAGGYTF. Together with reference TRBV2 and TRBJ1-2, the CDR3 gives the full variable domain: EPEVTQTPSHQVTQMGQEVILRCVPISNHLYFYWYRQILGQKVEFLVSFYNNEISEKSEIFDDQFSVERPDGSNFTLKIRSTKLEDSAMYFCASREQGAGGYTFGSGTRLTVV.

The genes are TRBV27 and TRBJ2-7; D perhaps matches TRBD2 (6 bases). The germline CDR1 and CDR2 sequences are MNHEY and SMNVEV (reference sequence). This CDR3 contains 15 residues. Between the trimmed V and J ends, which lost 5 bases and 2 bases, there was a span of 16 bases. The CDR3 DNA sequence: TGTGCCAGCAGTAGCCCCGGGACTGGGGCCTACGAGCAGTACTTC. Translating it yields CASSSPGTGAYEQYF.

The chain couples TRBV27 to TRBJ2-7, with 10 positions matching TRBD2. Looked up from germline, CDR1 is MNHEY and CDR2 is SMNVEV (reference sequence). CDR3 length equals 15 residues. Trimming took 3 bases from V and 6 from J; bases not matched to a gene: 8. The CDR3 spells CASSFALAGVREQYF. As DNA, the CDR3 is TGTGCCAGCAGTTTCGCGCTAGCGGGAGTCCGCGAGCAGTACTTC.

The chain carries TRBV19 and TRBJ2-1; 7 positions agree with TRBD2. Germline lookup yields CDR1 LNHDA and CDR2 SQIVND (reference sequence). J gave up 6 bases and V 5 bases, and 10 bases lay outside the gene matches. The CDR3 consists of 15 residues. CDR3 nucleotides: TGTGCCAGTAGTCTTGGACTAGGGGCGGGCAATGAGCAGTTCTTC. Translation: CASSLGLGAGNEQFF.

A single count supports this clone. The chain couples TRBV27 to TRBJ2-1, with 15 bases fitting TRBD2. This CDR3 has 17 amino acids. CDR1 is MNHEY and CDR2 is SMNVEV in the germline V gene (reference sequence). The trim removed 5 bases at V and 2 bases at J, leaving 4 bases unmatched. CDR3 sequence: CASSLGLAGGPYNEQFF. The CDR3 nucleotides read TGTGCCAGCAGTCTGGGACTAGCGGGAGGCCCCTACAATGAGCAGTTCTTC.

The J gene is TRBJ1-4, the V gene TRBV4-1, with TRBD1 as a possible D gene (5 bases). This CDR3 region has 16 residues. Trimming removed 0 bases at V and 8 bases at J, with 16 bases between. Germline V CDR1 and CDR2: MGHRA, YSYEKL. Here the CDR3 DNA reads TGCGCCAGCAGCCAAGAAATTGGGGCAGATGGGGAAAAACTGTTTTTT. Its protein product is CASSQEIGADGEKLFF.

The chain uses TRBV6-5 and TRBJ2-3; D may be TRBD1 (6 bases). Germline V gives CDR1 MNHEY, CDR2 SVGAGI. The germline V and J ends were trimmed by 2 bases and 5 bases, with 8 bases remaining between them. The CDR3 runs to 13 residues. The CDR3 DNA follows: TGTGCCAGCAGTTACCCAGGGGAAGATACGCAGTATTTT. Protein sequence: CASSYPGEDTQYF.

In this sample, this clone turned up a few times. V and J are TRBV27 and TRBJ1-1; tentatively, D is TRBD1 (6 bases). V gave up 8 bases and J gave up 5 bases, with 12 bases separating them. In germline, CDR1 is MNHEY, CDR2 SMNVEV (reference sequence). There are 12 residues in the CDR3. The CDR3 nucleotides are TGTGCCAGCCGGACACAGGGAACTGAAGCTTTCTTT. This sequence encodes CASRTQGTEAFF.